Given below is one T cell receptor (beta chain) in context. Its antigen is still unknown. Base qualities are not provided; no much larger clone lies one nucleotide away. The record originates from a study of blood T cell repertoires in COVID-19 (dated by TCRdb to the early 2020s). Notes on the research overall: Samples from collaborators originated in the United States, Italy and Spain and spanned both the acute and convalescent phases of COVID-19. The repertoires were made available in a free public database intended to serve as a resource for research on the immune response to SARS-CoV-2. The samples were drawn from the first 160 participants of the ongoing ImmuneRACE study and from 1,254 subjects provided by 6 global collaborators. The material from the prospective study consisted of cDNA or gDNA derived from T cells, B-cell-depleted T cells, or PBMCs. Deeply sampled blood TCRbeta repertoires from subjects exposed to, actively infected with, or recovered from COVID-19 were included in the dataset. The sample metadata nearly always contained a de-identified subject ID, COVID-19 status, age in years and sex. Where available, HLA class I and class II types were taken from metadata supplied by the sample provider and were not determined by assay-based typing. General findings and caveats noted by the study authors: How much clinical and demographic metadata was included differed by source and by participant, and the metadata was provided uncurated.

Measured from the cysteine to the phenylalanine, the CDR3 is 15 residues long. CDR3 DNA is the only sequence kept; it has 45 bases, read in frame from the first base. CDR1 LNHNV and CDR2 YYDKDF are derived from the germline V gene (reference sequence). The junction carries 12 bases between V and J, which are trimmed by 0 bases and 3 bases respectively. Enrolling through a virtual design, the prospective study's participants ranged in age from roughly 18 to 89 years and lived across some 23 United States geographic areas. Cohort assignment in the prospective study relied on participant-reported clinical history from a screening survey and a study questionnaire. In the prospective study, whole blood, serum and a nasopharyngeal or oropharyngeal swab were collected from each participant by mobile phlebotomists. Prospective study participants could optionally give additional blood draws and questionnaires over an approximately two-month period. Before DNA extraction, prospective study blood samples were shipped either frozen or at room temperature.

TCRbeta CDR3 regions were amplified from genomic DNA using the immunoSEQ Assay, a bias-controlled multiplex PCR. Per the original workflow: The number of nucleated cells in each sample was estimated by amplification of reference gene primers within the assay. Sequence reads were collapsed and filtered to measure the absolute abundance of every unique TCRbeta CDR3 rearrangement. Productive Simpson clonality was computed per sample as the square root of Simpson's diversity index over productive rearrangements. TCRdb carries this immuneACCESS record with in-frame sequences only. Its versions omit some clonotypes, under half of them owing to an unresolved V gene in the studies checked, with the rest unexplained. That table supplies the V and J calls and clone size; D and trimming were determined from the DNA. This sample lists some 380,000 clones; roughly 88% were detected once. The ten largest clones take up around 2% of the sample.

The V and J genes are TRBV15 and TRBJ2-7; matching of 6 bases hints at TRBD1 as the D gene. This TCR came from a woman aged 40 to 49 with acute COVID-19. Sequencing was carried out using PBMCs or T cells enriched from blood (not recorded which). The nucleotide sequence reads TGTGCCACCAGCAGAGAGCCCAGGGGCAACTACGAGCAGTACTTC. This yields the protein CATSREPRGNYEQYF.